A single TCR beta chain is shown here with its context. The antigen remains unidentified. The sample originates from a study of cytomegalovirus exposure and HLA in healthy donors. Study observations and caveats: Analysis performed later found more than 15,000 TCR beta sequences associated with HLA alleles at 0.05 false discovery rate. Altogether, 160 or so TCR beta chains were recorded as cytomegalovirus-associated.

The germline gives CDR1 SGHRS, CDR2 YFSETQ. The V gene end was trimmed by 4 bases and the J gene end by 7 bases; junction bases not matched to a gene: 10. This CDR3 region has 15 residues. PCR used 60 Vbeta primers and 13 Jbeta primers. Sequencing used immunoSEQ multiplex PCR; TCRdb keeps in-frame clones, though not all of them. This table holds fewer than 150,000 clones, roughly 80% found once. Sequencing was performed on PBMCs. The rearrangement joins TRBV5-1 to TRBJ2-1; TRBD1 aligns across 8 bases. The clonotype originates from a man in his forties or fifties in good health and CMV-seropositive. Written as DNA, the CDR3 is TGCGCCAGCAGCCCTCGTGCGGACAGGGTTAATGAGCAGTTCTTC. Translated: CASSPRADRVNEQFF.